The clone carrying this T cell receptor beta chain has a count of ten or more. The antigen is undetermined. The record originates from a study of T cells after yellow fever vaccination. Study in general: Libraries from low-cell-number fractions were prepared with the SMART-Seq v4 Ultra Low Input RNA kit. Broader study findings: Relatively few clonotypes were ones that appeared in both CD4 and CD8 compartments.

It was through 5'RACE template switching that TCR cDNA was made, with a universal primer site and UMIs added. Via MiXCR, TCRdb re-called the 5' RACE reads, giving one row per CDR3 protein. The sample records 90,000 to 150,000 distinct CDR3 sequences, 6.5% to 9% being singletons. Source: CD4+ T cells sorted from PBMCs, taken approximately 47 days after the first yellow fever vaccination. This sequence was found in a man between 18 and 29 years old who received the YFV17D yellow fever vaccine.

The CDR3 region has the DNA TGTGCCAGCAGGCTCGAGGGCGACACCATATATTTT. This translates into CASRLEGDTIYF. The V gene is TRBV7-2, the J gene TRBJ1-3; D call uncertain. The CDR3 sequence is 12 residues long. Trimming removed 6 bases from V and 8 bases from J, with 11 bases in between. Germline CDR1 reads SGHTA; CDR2 reads FQGNSA. The entire variable domain, with the rest obtained from reference TRBV7-2 and TRBJ1-3, is as follows: GAGVSQSPSNKVTEKGKDVELRCDPISGHTALYWYRQSLGQGLEFLIYFQGNSAPDKSGLPSDRFSAERTGGSVSTLTIQRTQQEDSAVYLCASRLEGDTIYFGEGSWLTVV.